These 7 T cell receptor beta chains originate from one sample sequenced in a study of CD8 T cells in Susac syndrome. RNA in amounts of about 0.5 to 1 ug was reverse transcribed with random hexamers. TCRdb re-analysed the immunoSEQ multiplex PCR reads in MiXCR, keeping a single row per CDR3 protein. The sample carries fewer than 85,000 distinct CDR3 sequences, approximately 94% recorded once. Sequencing was done on a sample of CD8+ T cells from PBMCs. All receptors derive from a human donor with Susac syndrome.

This chain links TRBV9 with TRBJ2-1; 10 bases are a match to TRBD1. The ends lost 4 bases at V and 12 bases at J; junction bases unmatched: 7. Germline values: CDR1 SGDLS, CDR2 YYNGEE. There are 13 residues in the CDR3. The CDR3 DNA reads as TGTGCCAGCAGCCCCCAGGACAGGGGGTGGCAGTTCTTC. It specifies CASSPQDRGWQFF.

The chain has TRBV27 and TRBJ1-1; D ambiguous. Germline V gene sequence: CDR1 MNHEY, CDR2 SMNVEV (reference sequence). V gave up 2 bases and J gave up 7 bases, with 8 bases separating them. The CDR3 has 12 residues. CDR3 bases: TGTGCCAGCAGTTTAACGGGGTTTGAAGCTTTCTTT. It yields the protein CASSLTGFEAFF.

CDR3 amino acids: CASSLRARLYSEQYF. Here the CDR3 DNA reads TGTGCCAGCAGCTTAAGGGCCAGGCTGTATAGCGAGCAGTACTTC. The V and J genes are TRBV7-9 and TRBJ2-7; D is unresolved. The length of the CDR3 is 15 residues. V gave up 2 bases and J gave up 6 bases, with 17 bases separating them. Germline CDR1 is SEHNR and CDR2 is FQNEAQ (reference sequence).

The chain employs TRBV4-1 and TRBJ2-1, with 7 bases identical to TRBD2. CDR3 size: 16 residues. Per germline, CDR1 MGHRA and CDR2 YSYEKL. V lost 1 base to trimming and J lost 8 bases; unmatched junction nucleotides: 11. The CDR3 loop is CASSQVPDTSEDEQFF. DNA of the CDR3: TGCGCCAGCAGCCAAGTTCCGGACACTAGCGAGGATGAGCAGTTCTTC.

The J gene is TRBJ1-1, the V gene TRBV7-2, with D tentatively TRBD1 (5 bases). Germline-derived CDR1 and CDR2 are SGHTA and FQGNSA. The CDR3 is made up of 15 amino acids. V was clipped by 3 bases and J by 3 bases, with 14 bases between them. The CDR3 DNA sequence: TGTGCCAGCAGCTTCGCCCATCGGGGCTACACTGAAGCTTTCTTT. Amino acids: CASSFAHRGYTEAFF.

The V call is TRBV4-2, the J call TRBJ2-1, with TRBD2 matching over 10 bases. The CDR3 covers 16 residues. With 1 base clipped from V and 4 bases from J, the junction kept 4 bases outside the gene matches. Germline values: CDR1 LGHNA, CDR2 YNFKEQ. For the CDR3, the DNA is TGTGCCAGCAGCCAAGGATCTAGCGGGGGTTACAATGAGCAGTTCTTC. Protein: CASSQGSSGGYNEQFF.

V and J are TRBV6-2 or TRBV6-3 and TRBJ2-3, with D possibly matching TRBD1 (6 bases). Germline values: CDR1 MNHEY, CDR2 SVGEGT. Trimming left V 6 bases short and J 0 bases short, with 10 bases between. The length of the CDR3 is 14 residues. This chain's CDR3 is CASSQTGSTDTQYF. In DNA, the CDR3 is TGTGCCAGCAGCCAGACAGGCAGCACAGATACGCAGTATTTT.